The next 18 T cell receptor beta chains were all read from a single sample in a study of blood T cells in healthy people across ages. A second PCR of roughly 7 to 11 cycles used a sample-barcoded 5' primer and a J-beta primer mix. TCRdb recomputed calls from the 5' RACE reads with MiXCR, one row per CDR3 protein. The data hold over 1,500,000 distinct CDR3 sequences, with around half observed a single time. Sequenced input: blood. These receptor sequences come from a woman aged 40 to 55 in good health.

There are a few counts of this clonotype. This rearrangement joins TRBV20-1 to TRBJ2-6; 8 nucleotides line up with TRBD1. Germline V gives CDR1 DFQATT, CDR2 SNEGSKA (reference sequence). J gave up 6 bases and V 6 bases, and 7 bases lay outside the gene matches. The CDR3 runs to 14 residues. CDR3 in DNA: TGCAGTGCCAGACAGGGGTATACGGCCAACGTCCTGACTTTC. This encodes CSARQGYTANVLTF.

This clonotype was seen repeatedly, ten times or more. V gene TRBV29-1 combines with J gene TRBJ2-5; D is ambiguous. V was trimmed by 5 bases and J by 0 bases, leaving 10 bases between them. The CDR3 length is 13 residues. The V gene's germline CDR1 is SQVTM and CDR2 ANQGSEA. CDR3 DNA sequence: TGCAGCGTTAGCTCCCTGTACCAAGAGACCCAGTACTTC. Its protein is CSVSSLYQETQYF.

This clonotype occurred a few times. This sequence joins TRBV7-2 and TRBJ2-3; no definite D call. With 4 bases removed from V and 2 bases from J, the gap between germline ends came to 13 bases. This CDR3 region has 15 residues. In germline, CDR1 is SGHTA, CDR2 FQGNSA. This chain's CDR3 is CASSSLSTSTDTQYF. The CDR3 DNA follows: TGTGCCAGCAGCTCCCTCTCTACATCCACAGATACGCAGTATTTT. Based on the CDR3 plus reference TRBV7-2 and TRBJ2-3, the full variable domain is GAGVSQSPSNKVTEKGKDVELRCDPISGHTALYWYRQSLGQGLEFLIYFQGNSAPDKSGLPSDRFSAERTGGSVSTLTIQRTQQEDSAVYLCASSSLSTSTDTQYFGPGTRLTVL.

CDR3: CASSSGQPREHYGYTF. CDR3 DNA: TGTGCCAGCAGCTCCGGACAGCCGCGAGAGCACTATGGCTACACCTTC. This chain connects TRBV7-9 to TRBJ1-2, with D maybe TRBD1 (6 bases). Trimming cost V 4 bases and J 3 bases, with 18 bases left between them. Germline-derived CDR1 and CDR2 are SEHNR and FQNEAQ (reference sequence). This CDR3 spans 16 amino acids.

V usage is TRBV15 and J usage is TRBJ2-1; 10 bases agree with TRBD2. The V gene's germline CDR1 is LNHNV and CDR2 YYDKDF (reference sequence). The CDR3 is 13 amino acids. The junction had 2 bases not matched to a gene; V was cut back by 6 bases and J by 6 bases. Written as DNA, the CDR3 is TGTGCCACCAGTAAGCGGGGGGGCAATGAGCAGTTCTTC. Translation gives CATSKRGGNEQFF.

This chain connects TRBV27 to TRBJ1-2; tentative D call: TRBD1 (5 bases). Trimming left V 0 bases short and J 7 bases short, with 18 bases between. Germline lookup yields CDR1 MNHEY and CDR2 SMNVEV (reference sequence). The CDR3 sequence is 16 residues long. The CDR3 loop is CASSLSRDGALGGYTF. Written as DNA, the CDR3 is TGTGCCAGCAGTTTATCCCGGGACGGCGCATTGGGTGGCTACACCTTC.

The rearrangement uses TRBV7-3 and TRBJ2-1; D may match TRBD1 or TRBD2 (5 bases each). Trimming took 5 bases from V and 4 from J, leaving 15 bases between them. The CDR3 totals 15 residues. In germline, CDR1 is SGHTA, CDR2 FQGTGA. Here the CDR3 reads CASSLRPGRYNEQFF. The CDR3 DNA sequence: TGTGCCAGCAGCCTAAGACCGGGACGGTACAATGAGCAGTTCTTC.

The CDR3 DNA reads as TGCGCCAGCAGCTTGGTGGCAGGGACTAGGTACAATGAGCAGTTCTTC. Encoded protein: CASSLVAGTRYNEQFF. The rearrangement links TRBV5-1 to TRBJ2-1, with 8 bases that match TRBD2. The junction had 6 bases not matched to a gene; V was cut back by 0 bases and J by 4 bases. The germline V gene has CDR1 SGHRS and CDR2 YFSETQ. This CDR3 comprises 16 residues.

This chain joins TRBV24-1 and TRBJ2-1, with 15 nucleotides matching TRBD2. Germline CDR1 reads KGHDR; CDR2 reads SFDVKD. This CDR3 comprises 20 residues. After removal of 0 bases from V and 6 bases from J, the junction contained 11 bases not matched to a gene. DNA of the CDR3: TGTGCCACCAGTGATTTGCAGCCGGGACTAGCGGGGGGACGCGGCAATGAGCAGTTCTTC. Translated: CATSDLQPGLAGGRGNEQFF.

V and J are TRBV27 and TRBJ1-2; 11 bases are a match to TRBD1. V was pared by 0 bases and J by 5 bases, with 2 bases of the junction left unmatched. The CDR3 is made up of 15 amino acids. CDR1 and CDR2 from the germline V gene are MNHEY and SMNVEV (reference sequence). The CDR3 bases are TGTGCCAGCAGTTTATCGGACAGGGGGCATTATGGCTACACCTTC. Its protein product is CASSLSDRGHYGYTF.

In its sample, this clonotype was seen a few times. The V gene is TRBV12-3 or TRBV12-4, the J gene TRBJ2-4, with 8 bases lining up with TRBD1. V lost 6 bases to trimming and J lost 5 bases; unmatched junction nucleotides: 6. There are 14 residues in the CDR3. CDR3 sequence: CASRRTGSQNIQYF. CDR3 sequence (DNA): TGTGCCAGCAGGCGGACAGGGTCCCAAAACATTCAGTACTTC.

This chain joins TRBV20-1 and TRBJ2-1; 9 positions match TRBD1. Trimming removed 1 base from V and 4 bases from J; junction bases left unmatched: 11. This CDR3 spans 17 amino acids. Germline CDR1 DFQATT, CDR2 SNEGSKA (reference sequence). The CDR3 DNA is TGCAGTGCTAGAGTTAGGGGCGACAGGGGGTCATACAATGAGCAGTTCTTC. Amino acids: CSARVRGDRGSYNEQFF.

The chain carries TRBV24-1 and TRBJ1-2, with a tentative D call TRBD1 (5 bases). Germline V gene lookup returns CDR1 KGHDR and CDR2 SFDVKD. The CDR3 runs to 14 residues. Trimming shortened V by 4 bases and J by 8 bases, and 16 bases separated the two germline ends. Written as DNA, the CDR3 is TGTGCCACCAGTGACCCGGGGACCAACCTGGGCTACACCTTC. Its protein is CATSDPGTNLGYTF.

The chain recombines TRBV20-1 with TRBJ2-5; the match to TRBD1 covers 8 bases. CDR3 size: 14 residues. Germline assignment: CDR1 DFQATT and CDR2 SNEGSKA (reference sequence). V lost 3 bases, J lost 5 bases, and 8 bases stayed unmatched. The CDR3 loop reads CSASIDRGIETQYF. As DNA, the CDR3 is TGCAGTGCTAGTATCGACAGGGGTATCGAGACCCAGTACTTC.

There are many counts of this clonotype. The chain joins TRBV29-1 to TRBJ2-7, with D perhaps given as TRBD1 or TRBD2 (5 bases each). This CDR3 is built from 11 residues. V lost 4 bases to trimming and J lost 1 base, with 5 bases between them. Germline assignment: CDR1 SQVTM and CDR2 ANQGSEA. CDR3 bases: TGCAGCGTTGGGGGGTCCTACGAGCAGTACTTC. Residues: CSVGGSYEQYF.

The CDR3 protein is CSARSTGTGGDYYGYTF. The CDR3 DNA reads TGCAGTGCTCGATCGACCGGGACAGGGGGCGATTACTATGGCTACACCTTC. The chain combines TRBV20-1 with TRBJ1-2; TRBD1 agrees at 12 bases. The CDR3 runs to 17 residues. Germline loops: CDR1 DFQATT, CDR2 SNEGSKA (reference sequence). V dropped 5 bases and J dropped 3; count of bases not matched to a gene: 13.

This chain connects TRBV5-1 to TRBJ2-7; D remains ambiguous. Deletions cut 2 bases from V and 6 bases from J, with 9 bases between. This CDR3 contains 12 residues. Per germline, CDR1 SGHRS and CDR2 YFSETQ. CDR3 amino acids: CASSLLDTEQYF. The CDR3 region has the DNA TGCGCCAGCAGCTTATTAGACACCGAGCAGTACTTC.

This clonotype was observed once. A read error is possible here, since a much larger clone lies one base away. This chain connects TRBV5-1 to TRBJ1-2; no firm D call. V lost 0 bases and J lost 4, with 10 bases in between. The length of the CDR3 is 14 residues. Germline CDR1 is SGHRS and CDR2 is YFSETQ. The CDR3 protein is CASSLASNSYGYTF. As DNA, the CDR3 is TGCGCCAGCAGCTTGGCCTCAAATAGCTATGGCTACACCTTC.